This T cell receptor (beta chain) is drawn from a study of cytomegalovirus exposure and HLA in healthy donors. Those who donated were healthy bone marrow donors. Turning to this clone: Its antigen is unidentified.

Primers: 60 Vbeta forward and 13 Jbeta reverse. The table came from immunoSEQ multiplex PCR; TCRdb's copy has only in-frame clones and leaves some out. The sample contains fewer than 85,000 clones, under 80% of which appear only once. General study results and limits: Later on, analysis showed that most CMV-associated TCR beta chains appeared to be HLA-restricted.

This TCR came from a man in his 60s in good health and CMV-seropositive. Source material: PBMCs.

The DNA for the CDR3 is TGTGCCAGCAGGAACCAGGGGGCGGAGAAGACCCAGTACTTC. This gives the protein CASRNQGAEKTQYF. V and J are TRBV6-6 and TRBJ2-5; 8 bases map to TRBD1. The CDR3 sequence is 14 residues long. Germline V gene data show CDR1 as MNHNY and CDR2 as SVGAGI (reference sequence). With V trimmed by 6 bases and J by 6 bases, 9 bases remained unmatched.